A selection of T cell receptor beta chains follows, all from one sample in a study of cytomegalovirus exposure and HLA in healthy donors. Repertoires were generated with immunoSEQ multiplex PCR, while TCRdb's copy carries only in-frame clones and drops some. The sample has 150,000 to 200,000 clones; around 79% are singletons. Input material: PBMCs. The receptors were gathered from a woman in her fifties or sixties in good health and CMV-seronegative. CDR3s include the opening cysteine and the closing phenylalanine or tryptophan. A D gene is named only where the DNA matches it firmly. The size entry is marked missing in some rows and otherwise reads once, few, many or a size class.

TRBJ2-1	NA	12	NA	TRBV5-1	CASSLGLDEQFF	TGCGCCAGCAGCTTGGGACTCGATGAGCAGTTCTTC
TRBJ2-7	NA	14	NA	TRBV27	CASSLSASSYEQYF	TGTGCCAGCAGTTTATCGGCCAGCTCCTACGAGCAGTACTTC
TRBJ1-1	NA	13	NA	TRBV6-6	CASSYFVETEAFF	TGTGCCAGCAGTTACTTTGTGGAGACTGAAGCTTTCTTT
TRBJ2-1	NA	15	NA	TRBV6-5	CASWGAGTAYNEQFF	TGTGCCAGCTGGGGGGCGGGGACAGCTTACAATGAGCAGTTCTTC
TRBJ2-5	TRBD1	14	NA	TRBV19	CASSTRTGSETQYF	TGTGCCAGTAGTACGAGGACAGGGTCAGAGACCCAGTACTTC
TRBJ2-3	NA	14	NA	TRBV2	CASLGQGGTDTQYF	TGTGCCAGCCTGGGGCAGGGGGGTACAGATACGCAGTATTTT
TRBJ2-7	TRBD2	18	NA	TRBV28	CASSLQSGLAGEDYEQYF	TGTGCCAGCAGTTTACAATCGGGACTAGCGGGAGAGGACTACGAGCAGTACTTC
TRBJ2-4	NA	15	NA	TRBV5-1	CASSLGQLAKNIQYF	TGCGCCAGCAGCTTGGGACAGCTAGCCAAAAACATTCAGTACTTC
TRBJ2-1	NA	13	few	TRBV5-1	CASSLVGVREQFF	TGCGCCAGCAGCTTGGTGGGAGTCAGGGAGCAGTTCTTC
TRBJ2-1	TRBD2	15	NA	TRBV10-3	CAINDGTSGRNEQFF	TGTGCCATCAATGACGGGACTAGCGGGAGAAATGAGCAGTTCTTC
TRBJ2-1	TRBD2	12	NA	TRBV27	CASSLGGYEQFF	TGTGCCAGCAGTTTGGGAGGGTATGAGCAGTTCTTC
TRBJ2-7	NA	14	NA	TRBV6-6	CASSYLPSSYEQYF	TGTGCCAGCAGTTACCTCCCCTCTTCCTACGAGCAGTACTTC
TRBJ1-1	NA	17	NA	TRBV7-2	CASSLYTLARENTEAFF	TGTGCCAGCAGCCTATATACCCTGGCTCGGGAAAACACTGAAGCTTTCTTT
TRBJ1-5	NA	13	many	TRBV6-6	CASIRGNNQPQHF	TGTGCCAGCATAAGAGGGAACAATCAGCCCCAGCATTTT
TRBJ1-2	NA	12	NA	TRBV29-1	CSVKKVGYGYTF	TGCAGCGTTAAGAAAGTCGGCTATGGCTACACCTTC
TRBJ1-2	TRBD1	14	NA	TRBV7-3	CASGKGTGHYGYTF	TGTGCCAGCGGGAAAGGGACAGGGCACTATGGCTACACCTTC
TRBJ2-3	NA	15	once	TRBV6-6	CASSYSRGGTDTQYF	TGTGCCAGCAGTTACTCTCGGGGAGGCACAGATACGCAGTATTTT
TRBJ1-1	TRBD1	15	NA	TRBV7-2	CASSPGTGVNTEAFF	TGTGCCAGCAGCCCGGGGACAGGGGTGAACACTGAAGCTTTCTTT
TRBJ2-3	NA	15	once	TRBV28	CASSLSASSTDTQYF	TGTGCCAGCAGTTTATCAGCGAGCAGCACAGATACGCAGTATTTT
TRBJ1-3	TRBD1	16	few	TRBV28	CASSFLPGTARNTIYF	TGTGCCAGCAGTTTCCTCCCTGGGACAGCCCGAAACACCATATATTTT